This T cell receptor beta chain was sequenced in a study of T cell responses to AZD1222 COVID-19 vaccine. J gave up 4 bases and V 0 bases, and 6 bases lay outside the gene matches. The CDR3 has 15 amino acids. CDR1 is LGHNA and CDR2 is YNFKEQ in the germline V gene. Libraries were prepared by immunoSEQ multiplex PCR; TCRdb keeps only in-frame clonotypes and omits some of them. This table holds about 150,000 clones, roughly nine tenths found once. Here the sequenced sample was peripheral blood, taken after recovery from COVID-19. The V and J genes are TRBV4-2 and TRBJ2-7; 7 bases map to TRBD2. The sequence was obtained from an adult who had recovered from COVID-19. This chain's CDR3 is CASSQDGGTTYEQYF. The DNA for the CDR3 is TGTGCCAGCAGCCAAGACGGGGGGACGACTTACGAGCAGTACTTC.